Listed below are T cell receptor beta chains from one sample, sequenced in a study of OX40 agonist ivuxolimab in advanced cancers. Profiled with immunoSEQ multiplex PCR; TCRdb holds only in-frame clones, not every one. Of 73,000 or so clones in the sample, around nine tenths were seen once. Sequences were derived from CD4+ or CD8+ T cells sorted from blood, sampled in a trial of the OX40 agonist ivuxolimab. These receptors were taken from an adult with an advanced solid tumor such as melanoma, head and neck, liver or kidney cancer. The CDR3 runs from the conserved cysteine through the conserved F or W. D genes are given only for firm matches. A clone size is listed for some rows: how often the clone was seen (once, few, many), or a class if it is expanded.

cdr3_aa	cdr3_nt	d_call	v_call	clone_size	j_call
CASSLAGAASYEQYF	TGTGCCAGCAGCTTGGCGGGGGCAGCTTCCTACGAGCAGTACTTC	NA	TRBV5-4	NA	TRBJ2-7
CASSFQDQNTEAFF	TGCGCCAGCAGCTTCCAGGACCAGAACACTGAAGCTTTCTTT	NA	TRBV5-1	NA	TRBJ1-1
CASSLGATGGETQYF	TGTGCCAGCAGCTTAGGAGCTACCGGAGGGGAGACCCAGTACTTC	NA	TRBV11-3	NA	TRBJ2-5
CASSLTVTYEQYF	TGCGCCAGCAGCTTGACAGTTACCTACGAGCAGTACTTC	NA	TRBV5-1	NA	TRBJ2-7
CASSLRKGTDTQYF	TGTGCCAGTAGCCTAAGGAAGGGCACAGATACGCAGTATTTT	NA	TRBV19	NA	TRBJ2-3
CASSSRVGGYTF	TGTGCCAGCAGCTCCCGGGTGGGGGGCTACACCTTC	NA	TRBV7-9	few	TRBJ1-2
CASSLGTGSNTEAFF	TGTGCCAGCAGTTTGGGGACAGGGTCGAACACTGAAGCTTTCTTT	TRBD1	TRBV27	once	TRBJ1-1
CASSLAGKKETQYF	TGTGCCAGCAGCCTAGCGGGCAAGAAAGAGACCCAGTACTTC	TRBD2	TRBV7-6	NA	TRBJ2-5
CASNSQGGVGETQYF	TGTGCCAGCAACTCACAGGGAGGGGTTGGAGAGACCCAGTACTTC	NA	TRBV6-5	NA	TRBJ2-5
CASSLKHGPNIQYF	TGTGCCAGCAGCTTAAAGCACGGCCCAAACATTCAGTACTTC	NA	TRBV7-2	NA	TRBJ2-4
CASSVTGQGVSEQYF	TGTGCCAGCAGTGTGACCGGACAGGGAGTTAGCGAGCAGTACTTC	TRBD1	TRBV28	NA	TRBJ2-7
CACGRDRNQPQHF	TGTGCCTGCGGCCGGGACAGGAATCAGCCCCAGCATTTT	TRBD1	TRBV27	NA	TRBJ1-5
CASRGGTRDGYTF	TGTGCCAGCCGAGGAGGGACTCGGGATGGCTACACCTTC	NA	TRBV28	NA	TRBJ1-2
CASSIETGATGNTIYF	TGTGCCAGTAGTATAGAGACCGGGGCGACTGGAAACACCATATATTTT	NA	TRBV19	NA	TRBJ1-3
CASSAVGVGSYNEQFF	TGTGCCAGCAGCGCAGTGGGGGTGGGCTCCTACAATGAGCAGTTCTTC	NA	TRBV9	NA	TRBJ2-1
CASRLRTGDSYGYTF	TGTGCCAGCAGACTTAGGACAGGGGATAGCTATGGCTACACCTTC	TRBD1	TRBV5-5	NA	TRBJ1-2
CAWSVSGQGSEQYF	TGTGCCTGGAGTGTATCTGGACAGGGGAGCGAGCAGTACTTC	TRBD1	TRBV30	NA	TRBJ2-7
CASSPQGLLNYGYTF	TGTGCCAGCAGCCCACAGGGATTACTTAACTATGGCTACACCTTC	NA	TRBV11-2	NA	TRBJ1-2
CASSFSGGAETQYF	TGTGCCAGCAGCTTTAGCGGGGGGGCGGAGACCCAGTACTTC	TRBD2	TRBV7-2	NA	TRBJ2-5
CASSPRRTTSGNTIYF	TGTGCCAGCAGCCCACGTAGGACCACCTCTGGAAACACCATATATTTT	NA	TRBV2	NA	TRBJ1-3
CAWSRSGSDTGELFF	TGTGCCTGGAGTCGTAGCGGGAGCGACACCGGGGAGCTGTTTTTT	TRBD2	TRBV30	NA	TRBJ2-2
CASSLPGLAGKYEQYF	TGTGCCAGCAGCTTGCCGGGACTAGCGGGGAAGTACGAGCAGTACTTC	TRBD2	TRBV5-4	NA	TRBJ2-7
CASSGGSRQLAYEQYF	TGTGCCAGCAGTGGTGGGAGCCGGCAGCTAGCCTACGAGCAGTACTTC	NA	TRBV2	NA	TRBJ2-7
CASRTGPGEQFF	TGTGCCAGCAGAACGGGGCCGGGGGAGCAGTTCTTC	NA	TRBV5-4	NA	TRBJ2-1
CASSYVRGSGGYTF	TGTGCCAGCAGTTACGTCAGGGGATCAGGTGGCTACACCTTC	NA	TRBV6-5	NA	TRBJ1-2
CASSVIGATDTQYF	TGTGCCAGCAGCGTGATCGGGGCCACAGATACGCAGTATTTT	NA	TRBV9	few	TRBJ2-3
CASSVGGDRGAYEQYF	TGTGCCAGCAGCGTAGGGGGGGACAGGGGCGCCTACGAGCAGTACTTC	TRBD1	TRBV9	NA	TRBJ2-7
CASSFWGTGELFF	TGCGCCAGCAGCTTCTGGGGGACCGGGGAGCTGTTTTTT	NA	TRBV5-1	NA	TRBJ2-2
CSVADTGGTEAFF	TGCAGCGTTGCTGACACCGGGGGCACTGAAGCTTTCTTT	NA	TRBV29-1	once	TRBJ1-1
CASSPIGGELFF	TGTGCCAGCAGTCCGATCGGCGGGGAGCTGTTTTTT	NA	TRBV14	few	TRBJ2-2
CARSLVRAGLQFF	TGTGCCAGAAGCTTGGTGCGGGCGGGCCTACAGTTCTTC	NA	TRBV5-3	NA	TRBJ2-1
CASSLEENTEAFF	TGTGCCAGCAGCTTGGAGGAGAACACTGAAGCTTTCTTT	NA	TRBV11-3	NA	TRBJ1-1
CAISNRGPESTDTQYF	TGTGCCATCAGTAACCGGGGACCAGAAAGCACAGATACGCAGTATTTT	NA	TRBV10-3	NA	TRBJ2-3
CASRPGAPTYEQYF	TGTGCCAGCAGACCAGGGGCCCCTACCTACGAGCAGTACTTC	NA	TRBV28	NA	TRBJ2-7
CAWGLAGVRDTQYF	TGTGCCTGGGGACTAGCGGGAGTTAGAGATACGCAGTATTTT	TRBD2	TRBV30	once	TRBJ2-3
CASSPGTLSYNEQFF	TGTGCCAGCAGCCCCGGGACACTATCCTACAATGAGCAGTTCTTC	NA	TRBV5-4	once	TRBJ2-1
CASSEGFIGNF	TGTGCCAGCAGTGAAGGTTTCATAGGGAACTTC	NA	TRBV6-5	NA	TRBJ2-7